The 19 T cell receptor beta chains in this list originate from one sample, sequenced in a study of cytomegalovirus exposure and HLA in healthy donors. Both 60 Vbeta primers and 13 Jbeta primers went into the PCR. Produced via immunoSEQ multiplex PCR; TCRdb's table is partial and in-frame only. The table includes fewer than 300,000 clones, more than 80% detected once. The sample consisted of PBMCs. The receptors here all came from a man aged 35 to 55 in good health and CMV-seropositive.

This chain connects TRBV29-1 to TRBJ2-7, with 7 bases lining up with TRBD2. The ends lost 7 bases at V and 6 bases at J; junction bases unmatched: 9. There are 12 residues in the CDR3. Germline CDR1 is SQVTM and CDR2 is ANQGSEA. The CDR3 DNA is TGCAGCGGATGGACTAGAGTCGGCGAGCAGTACTTC. This sequence encodes CSGWTRVGEQYF.

V is TRBV9 and J is TRBJ2-3; 12 positions match TRBD2. J was trimmed by 0 bases and V by 3 bases; bases with no gene match: 5. The CDR3 totals 17 residues. Germline values: CDR1 SGDLS, CDR2 YYNGEE. DNA for the CDR3: TGTGCCAGCAGCGCTGGGACTAGCGGGTTAAGCACAGATACGCAGTATTTT. Protein sequence: CASSAGTSGLSTDTQYF.

The chain couples TRBV10-2 to TRBJ2-1; D gene ambiguous. This CDR3 is 15 amino acids long. Germline loops: CDR1 WSHSY, CDR2 SAAADI. Trimming pared 7 bases from V and 0 bases from J, leaving 13 bases between. The CDR3 bases are TGCGCCAGCACCCTAGACTCAGCCTCCTACAATGAGCAGTTCTTC. Its translation: CASTLDSASYNEQFF.

The rearrangement links TRBV28 to TRBJ1-5; 7 bases align to TRBD1. CDR1 and CDR2 (germline): MDHEN, SYDVKM. CDR3 length: 16 residues. With 2 bases clipped from V and 2 bases from J, the junction kept 6 bases outside the gene matches. The CDR3 loop is CASSLRTGVGNQPQHF. The DNA of the CDR3 is TGTGCCAGCAGTTTACGAACAGGGGTGGGCAATCAGCCCCAGCATTTT.

The V call is TRBV12-5, the J call TRBJ2-5, with TRBD2 matching 9 bases. Trimming at V came to 6 bases and at J to 1 base, leaving 6 bases not matched to a gene. Germline-derived CDR1 and CDR2 are LGHNT and FRNRAP. This CDR3 comprises 15 residues. The CDR3 loop is CASGTSGQFQETQYF. Written as DNA, the CDR3 is TGTGCTAGTGGCACTAGCGGGCAATTCCAAGAGACCCAGTACTTC.

This sequence joins TRBV4-3 and TRBJ1-5, with 9 bases aligning to TRBD1. Germline CDR1 and CDR2: LGHNA and YSLEER. CDR3 length: 16 amino acids. Trimming took 4 bases from V and 6 from J; bases not matched to a gene: 10. The CDR3 here is CASSLRWDREGQPQHF. Written as DNA, the CDR3 is TGCGCCAGCAGCCTTAGATGGGACAGGGAAGGTCAGCCCCAGCATTTT.

This clone was seen a handful of times. This chain links TRBV7-2 with TRBJ1-1; perhaps TRBD1 as D (5 bases). From germline, CDR1 is SGHTA and CDR2 FQGNSA. The CDR3 consists of 14 residues. V lost 5 bases and J lost 3, with 13 bases in between. As DNA, the CDR3 is TGTGCCAGCAGCCAAGGGGTATTCGACACTGAAGCTTTCTTT. Translation gives CASSQGVFDTEAFF.

This chain uses TRBV7-8 with TRBJ2-7; 8 bases match TRBD1. CDR3 length equals 14 residues. J lost 3 bases, V lost 4 bases, and 5 bases had no gene match. Germline CDR1 is SGHVS and CDR2 is FQNEAQ. CDR3 residues: CASSSRTGLYEQYF. In DNA, the CDR3 is TGTGCCAGCAGCTCACGGACAGGGCTCTACGAGCAGTACTTC.

The chain is built from TRBV2 and TRBJ1-5; D possibly corresponds to TRBD1 (6 bases). The CDR3 has 14 residues. Germline V gene sequence: CDR1 SNHLY, CDR2 FYNNEI. V was cut by 4 bases and J by 6 bases, with 13 bases left in between. The CDR3 loop is CASSATGGRQPQHF. The DNA of the CDR3 is TGTGCCAGCAGTGCTACGGGGGGCCGTCAGCCCCAGCATTTT.

This clone appeared a few times. The J gene is TRBJ2-1, the V gene TRBV5-4; no clear D gene. Germline V gives CDR1 SGHNT, CDR2 YYREEE (reference sequence). Trimming cost V 0 bases and J 4 bases, with 5 bases left between them. The CDR3 runs 13 residues. The CDR3 loop reads CASSLGNYNEQFF. The CDR3 nucleotides read TGTGCCAGCAGCTTGGGTAATTACAATGAGCAGTTCTTC.

This rearrangement joins TRBV4-3 to TRBJ1-1, with D perhaps TRBD1 (6 bases). The length of the CDR3 is 15 residues. Per germline, CDR1 LGHNA and CDR2 YSLEER. Trimming cost V 3 bases and J 7 bases, with 18 bases left between them. The CDR3 nucleotides are TGCGCCAGCAGCCATCAGGGGCCTCCTCGAAATGAAGCTTTCTTT. It specifies CASSHQGPPRNEAFF.

Notes on this clone: This same CDR3 is encoded by further DNA sequences in the sample. The CDR3, as DNA: TGTGCCAGCAGTGAAAGGGGGGGCTACGGCTACACCTTC. It is translated as CASSERGGYGYTF. The gene calls are TRBV2 and TRBJ1-2, with D possibly TRBD1 on 6 matching bases. Germline CDR1 SNHLY, CDR2 FYNNEI. The CDR3 is 13 residues long. V lost 2 bases to trimming and J lost 8 bases, with 12 bases between them.

This chain joins TRBV28 and TRBJ2-7, with 11 positions matching TRBD2. This CDR3 has 16 residues. CDR1 and CDR2 (germline): MDHEN, SYDVKM. The junction had 7 bases not matched to a gene; V was cut back by 5 bases and J by 1 base. CDR3 loop: CASSPPTSGMSYEQYF. CDR3 in DNA: TGTGCCAGCAGTCCCCCGACTAGCGGGATGTCCTACGAGCAGTACTTC. The full variable domain, its missing parts supplied by reference TRBV28 and TRBJ2-7, is DVKVTQSSRYLVKRTGEKVFLECVQDMDHENMFWYRQDPGLGLRLIYFSYDVKMKEKGDIPEGYSVSREKKERFSLILESASTNQTSMYLCASSPPTSGMSYEQYFGPGTRLTVT.

This chain joins TRBV7-3 and TRBJ2-3; 11 bases map to TRBD2. The length of the CDR3 is 16 residues. Germline V gene data show CDR1 as SGHTA and CDR2 as FQGTGA. After removal of 4 bases from V and 4 bases from J, the junction contained 7 bases not matched to a gene. The CDR3 reads CASSSGLAGRADTQYF. The CDR3 nucleotides read TGTGCCAGCAGCTCCGGACTAGCGGGTAGGGCAGATACGCAGTATTTT. Using reference TRBV7-3 and TRBJ2-3 for the parts outside the CDR3, the full variable domain is GAGVSQTPSNKVTEKGKYVELRCDPISGHTALYWYRQSLGQGPEFLIYFQGTGAADDSGLPNDRFFAVRPEGSVSTLKIQRTERGDSAVYLCASSSGLAGRADTQYFGPGTRLTVL.

The chain links TRBV4-2 to TRBJ2-3, with TRBD2 matching over 10 bases. CDR3 length equals 19 residues. Per the germline V gene, CDR1 is LGHNA and CDR2 is YNFKEQ. The junction had 11 bases not matched to a gene; V was cut back by 0 bases and J by 2 bases. CDR3 sequence reads: CASSQDRTSGASFTDTQYF. CDR3 nucleotide sequence: TGTGCCAGCAGCCAAGATAGGACTAGCGGTGCCTCTTTCACAGATACGCAGTATTTT.

The CDR3 DNA reads as TGCAGCGCCGGACAGGGGGCTAACCAAGAGACCCAGTACTTC. Protein product: CSAGQGANQETQYF. The chain joins TRBV29-1 to TRBJ2-5; TRBD1 agrees at 11 bases. Germline CDR1 is SQVTM and CDR2 is ANQGSEA. With V trimmed by 7 bases and J by 0 bases, 4 bases remained unmatched. This CDR3 is 14 amino acids long.

To note about this clone: At one of its ends the junction is not consistent with the germline gene, which may arise from a read error. CDR3 bases: TGTTCCAGCAGGTTGAGTGGGGCGGGAGTCGGCAAAAACATTCAGTACTTC. The encoded protein is CSSRLSGAGVGKNIQYF. The chain recombines TRBV7-9 with TRBJ2-4, with 7 bases aligning to TRBD2. This CDR3 has 17 amino acids. CDR1 is SEHNR, CDR2 FQNEAQ, per germline (reference sequence). Looking up the rest from reference TRBV7-9 and TRBJ2-4 gives the full variable domain: DTGVSQNPRHKITKRGQNVTFRCDPISEHNRLYWYRQTLGQGPEFLTYFQNEAQLEKSRLLSDRFSAERPKGSFSTLEIQRTEQGDSAMYLCSSRLSGAGVGKNIQYFGAGTRLSVL.

The J gene is TRBJ1-2, the V gene TRBV28; D remains ambiguous. Germline CDR1 MDHEN, CDR2 SYDVKM. This CDR3 comprises 13 residues. Trimming took off 6 bases at V and 4 bases at J, with 12 bases between the two ends. The CDR3, as DNA: TGTGCCAGCAGCTTAGGAGACCGCTATGGCTACACCTTC. Protein sequence: CASSLGDRYGYTF.

The chain recombines TRBV19 with TRBJ2-3; 8 nucleotides align to TRBD2. V dropped 5 bases and J dropped 4; count of bases not matched to a gene: 14. The CDR3 has 17 residues. The V gene's germline CDR1 is LNHDA and CDR2 SQIVND (reference sequence). The CDR3 DNA sequence: TGTGCCAGTAGTCTCCCCCTCACGGGAGGGGCCCCAGATACGCAGTATTTT. Amino acid sequence: CASSLPLTGGAPDTQYF. The variable domain in full, with the rest retrieved from reference TRBV19 and TRBJ2-3, is DGGITQSPKYLFRKEGQNVTLSCEQNLNHDAMYWYRQDPGQGLRLIYYSQIVNDFQKGDIAEGYSVSREKKESFPLTVTSAQKNPTAFYLCASSLPLTGGAPDTQYFGPGTRLTVL.